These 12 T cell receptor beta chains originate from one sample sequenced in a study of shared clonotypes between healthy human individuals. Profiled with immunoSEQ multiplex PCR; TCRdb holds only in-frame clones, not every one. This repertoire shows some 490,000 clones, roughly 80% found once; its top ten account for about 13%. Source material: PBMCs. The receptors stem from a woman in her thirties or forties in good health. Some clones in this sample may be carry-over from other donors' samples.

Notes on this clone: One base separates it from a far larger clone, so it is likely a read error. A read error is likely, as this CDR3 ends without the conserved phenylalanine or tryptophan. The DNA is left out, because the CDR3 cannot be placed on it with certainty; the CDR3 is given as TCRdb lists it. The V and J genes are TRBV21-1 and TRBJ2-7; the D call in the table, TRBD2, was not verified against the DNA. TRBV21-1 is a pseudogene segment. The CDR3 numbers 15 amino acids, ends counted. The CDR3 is CASSKDAAGAEEQYL.

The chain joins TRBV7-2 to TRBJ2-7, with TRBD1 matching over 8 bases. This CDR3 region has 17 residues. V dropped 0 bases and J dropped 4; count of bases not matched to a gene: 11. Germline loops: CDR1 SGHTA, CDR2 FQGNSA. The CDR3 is CASSLALGTGISYEQYF. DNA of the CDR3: TGTGCCAGCAGCTTAGCGCTGGGGACAGGAATATCTTACGAGCAGTACTTC.

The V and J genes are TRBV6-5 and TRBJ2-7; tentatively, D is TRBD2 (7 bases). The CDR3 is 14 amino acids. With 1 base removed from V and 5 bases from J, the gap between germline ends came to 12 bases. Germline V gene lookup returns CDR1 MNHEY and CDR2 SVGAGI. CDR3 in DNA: TGTGCCAGCAGTTACTGGGGGGGCGGCCACGAGCAGTACTTC. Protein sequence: CASSYWGGGHEQYF.

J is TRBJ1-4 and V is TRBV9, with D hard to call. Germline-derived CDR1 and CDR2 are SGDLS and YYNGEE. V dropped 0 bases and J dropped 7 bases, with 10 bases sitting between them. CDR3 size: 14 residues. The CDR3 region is CASSVDPDSEKLFF. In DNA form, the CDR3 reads TGTGCCAGCAGCGTAGACCCGGATTCTGAAAAACTGTTTTTT.

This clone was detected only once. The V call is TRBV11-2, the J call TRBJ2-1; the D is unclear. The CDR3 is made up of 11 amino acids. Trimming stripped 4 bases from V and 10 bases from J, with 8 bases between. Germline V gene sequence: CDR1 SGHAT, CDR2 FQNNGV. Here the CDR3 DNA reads TGTGCCAGCAGCTCCCTTTGGGAGCAGTTCTTC. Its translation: CASSSLWEQFF.

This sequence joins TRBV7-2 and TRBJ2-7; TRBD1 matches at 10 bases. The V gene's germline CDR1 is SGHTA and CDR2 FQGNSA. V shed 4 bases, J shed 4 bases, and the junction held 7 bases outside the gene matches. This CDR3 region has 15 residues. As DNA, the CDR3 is TGTGCCAGCAGCTCGACCGGGACAGGGGTGTACGAGCAGTACTTC. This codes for CASSSTGTGVYEQYF.

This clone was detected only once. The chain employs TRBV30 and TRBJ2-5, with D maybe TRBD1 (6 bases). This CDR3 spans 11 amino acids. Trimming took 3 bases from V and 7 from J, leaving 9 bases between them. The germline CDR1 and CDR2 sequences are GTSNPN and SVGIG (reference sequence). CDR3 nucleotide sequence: TGTGCCTGGAGGCTAGGGGGGACCCAGTACTTC. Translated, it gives CAWRLGGTQYF.

The CDR3 bases are TGTGCCAGCAGCTCCCTCGGGGGGGTTAATGAAAAACTGTTTTTT. Encoded protein: CASSSLGGVNEKLFF. The chain has TRBV5-4 and TRBJ1-4; weak D call: TRBD1 (5 bases). Germline V gene sequence: CDR1 SGHNT, CDR2 YYREEE (reference sequence). V gave up 3 bases and J gave up 4 bases, with 13 bases separating them. The CDR3 is 15 residues long.

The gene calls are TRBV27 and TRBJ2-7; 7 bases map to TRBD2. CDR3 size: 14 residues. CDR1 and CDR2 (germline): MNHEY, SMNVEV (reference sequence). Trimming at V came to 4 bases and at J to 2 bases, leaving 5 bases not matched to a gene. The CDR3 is CASSWASGPYEQYF. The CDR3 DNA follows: TGTGCCAGCAGTTGGGCTAGCGGACCCTACGAGCAGTACTTC.

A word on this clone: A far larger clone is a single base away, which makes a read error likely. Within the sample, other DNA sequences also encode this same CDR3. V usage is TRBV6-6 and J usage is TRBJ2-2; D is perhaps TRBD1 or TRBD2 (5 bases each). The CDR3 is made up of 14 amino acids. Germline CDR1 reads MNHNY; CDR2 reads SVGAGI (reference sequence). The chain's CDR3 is CASRSGTDTGELFF. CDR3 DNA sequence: TGTGCCAGCAGGTCAGGGACGGACACTGGGGAGCTGTTTTTT.

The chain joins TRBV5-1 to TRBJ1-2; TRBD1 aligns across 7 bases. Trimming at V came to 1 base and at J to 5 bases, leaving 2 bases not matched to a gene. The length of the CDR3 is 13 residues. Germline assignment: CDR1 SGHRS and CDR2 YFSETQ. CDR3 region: CASSLQQGYGYTF. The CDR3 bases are TGCGCCAGCAGCTTGCAACAGGGGTATGGCTACACCTTC.

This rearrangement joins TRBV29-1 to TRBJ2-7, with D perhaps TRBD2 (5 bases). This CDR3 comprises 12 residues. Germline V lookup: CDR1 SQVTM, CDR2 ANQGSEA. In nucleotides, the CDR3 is TGCAGTAGTTCTACGGGCGCGGGCGAGCAGTACTTC. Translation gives CSSSTGAGEQYF.